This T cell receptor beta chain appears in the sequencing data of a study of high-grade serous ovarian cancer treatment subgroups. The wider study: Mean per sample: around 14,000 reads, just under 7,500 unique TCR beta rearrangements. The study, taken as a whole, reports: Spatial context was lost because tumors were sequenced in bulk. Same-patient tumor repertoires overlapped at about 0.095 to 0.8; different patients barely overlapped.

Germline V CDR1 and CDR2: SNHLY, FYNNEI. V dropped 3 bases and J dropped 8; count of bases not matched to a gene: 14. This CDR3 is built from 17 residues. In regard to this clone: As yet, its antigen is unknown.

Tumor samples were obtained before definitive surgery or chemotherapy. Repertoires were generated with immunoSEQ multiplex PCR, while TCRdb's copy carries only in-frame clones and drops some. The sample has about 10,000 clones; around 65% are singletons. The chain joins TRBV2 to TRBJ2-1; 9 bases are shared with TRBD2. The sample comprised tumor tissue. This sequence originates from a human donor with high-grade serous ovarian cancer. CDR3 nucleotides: TGTGCCAGCAGTGACCCGACTAGCGGCCATTCGATGGATGAGCAGTTCTTC. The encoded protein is CASSDPTSGHSMDEQFF.